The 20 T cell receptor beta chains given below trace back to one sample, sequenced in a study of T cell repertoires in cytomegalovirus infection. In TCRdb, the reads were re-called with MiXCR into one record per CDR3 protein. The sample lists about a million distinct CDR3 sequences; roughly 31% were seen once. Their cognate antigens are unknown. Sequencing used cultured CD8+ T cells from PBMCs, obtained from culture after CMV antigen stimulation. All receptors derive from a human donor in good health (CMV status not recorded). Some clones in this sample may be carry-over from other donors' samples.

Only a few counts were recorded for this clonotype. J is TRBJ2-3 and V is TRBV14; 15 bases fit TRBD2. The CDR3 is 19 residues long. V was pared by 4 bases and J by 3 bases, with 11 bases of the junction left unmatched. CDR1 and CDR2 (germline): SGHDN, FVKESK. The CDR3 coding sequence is TGTGCCAGCAGCCGAAATGAAGGTGGACTAGCGGGGGGGACAGATACGCAGTATTTT. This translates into CASSRNEGGLAGGTDTQYF.

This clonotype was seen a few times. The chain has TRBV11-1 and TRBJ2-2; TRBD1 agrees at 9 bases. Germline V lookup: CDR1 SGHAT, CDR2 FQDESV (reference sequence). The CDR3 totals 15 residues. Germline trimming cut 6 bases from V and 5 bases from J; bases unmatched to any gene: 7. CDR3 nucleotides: TGTGCCAGCAGTTTGTGGGACAGGGTAACCGGGGAGCTGTTTTTT. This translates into CASSLWDRVTGELFF.

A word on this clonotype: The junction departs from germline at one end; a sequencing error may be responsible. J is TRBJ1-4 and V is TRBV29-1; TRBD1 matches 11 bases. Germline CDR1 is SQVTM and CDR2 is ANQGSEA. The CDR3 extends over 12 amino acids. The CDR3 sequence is CSVDPLLGQGVF. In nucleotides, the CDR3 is TGCAGCGTTGACCCCCTATTGGGACAGGGGGTTTTT.

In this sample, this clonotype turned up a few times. CDR3 nucleotides: TGTGCCACCAGCAGACCCACAGGGGGCAGGGAGACCCAGTACTTC. Protein: CATSRPTGGRETQYF. This chain links TRBV15 with TRBJ2-5; TRBD1 matches 9 bases. Germline trimming cut 2 bases from V and 5 bases from J; bases unmatched to any gene: 6. The CDR3 consists of 15 residues. The germline V gene encodes CDR1 LNHNV and CDR2 YYDKDF (reference sequence).

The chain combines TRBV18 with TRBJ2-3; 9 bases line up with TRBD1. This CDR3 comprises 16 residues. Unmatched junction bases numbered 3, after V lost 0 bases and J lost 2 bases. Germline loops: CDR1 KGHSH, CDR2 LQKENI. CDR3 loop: CASSPPGQGITDTQYF. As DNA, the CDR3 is TGTGCCAGCTCACCACCGGGACAGGGTATCACAGATACGCAGTATTTT.

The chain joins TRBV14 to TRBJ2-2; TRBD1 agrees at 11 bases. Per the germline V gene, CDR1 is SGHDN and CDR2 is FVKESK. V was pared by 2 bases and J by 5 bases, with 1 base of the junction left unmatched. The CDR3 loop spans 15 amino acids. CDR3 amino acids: CASSQRDRGTGELFF. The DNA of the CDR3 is TGTGCCAGCAGCCAACGGGACAGGGGGACCGGGGAGCTGTTTTTT.

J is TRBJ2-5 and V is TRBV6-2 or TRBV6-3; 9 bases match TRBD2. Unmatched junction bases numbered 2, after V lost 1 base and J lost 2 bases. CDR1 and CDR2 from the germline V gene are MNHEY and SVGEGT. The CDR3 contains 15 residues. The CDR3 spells CASSYLRGGQETQYF. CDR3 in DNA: TGTGCCAGCAGTTACTTGCGGGGGGGACAAGAGACCCAGTACTTC.

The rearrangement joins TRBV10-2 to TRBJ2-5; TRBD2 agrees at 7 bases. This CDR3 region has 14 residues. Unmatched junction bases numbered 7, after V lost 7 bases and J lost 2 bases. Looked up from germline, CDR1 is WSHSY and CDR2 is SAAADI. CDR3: CASTLGRAQETQYF. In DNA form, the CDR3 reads TGCGCCAGCACCCTGGGGAGGGCTCAAGAGACCCAGTACTTC.

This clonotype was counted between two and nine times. CDR3 DNA: TGTGCCAGCAGTTCTGACAGGGGCGGGGACGAGCAGTACGTC. This encodes CASSSDRGGDEQYV. The chain carries TRBV28 and TRBJ2-7; TRBD1 aligns across 8 bases. The ends lost 4 bases at V and 5 bases at J; junction bases unmatched: 7. The CDR3 totals 14 residues. Germline values: CDR1 MDHEN, CDR2 SYDVKM.

CDR3: CASTNWTGSSWGQAFF. In DNA form, the CDR3 reads TGTGCCAGCACCAACTGGACAGGGAGTTCGTGGGGACAAGCTTTCTTT. This chain uses TRBV27 with TRBJ1-1, with 8 bases aligning to TRBD1. Germline V gives CDR1 MNHEY, CDR2 SMNVEV (reference sequence). CDR3 size: 16 residues. Trimming took 7 bases from V and 9 from J; bases not matched to a gene: 19.

CDR3 DNA sequence: TGTGCCAGTAGTATCGGGGCTCTGGAGTCCTACGAGCAGTACTTC. Its protein product is CASSIGALESYEQYF. V gene TRBV19 combines with J gene TRBJ2-7, with D perhaps TRBD1 or TRBD2 (5 bases each). The CDR3 covers 15 residues. Trimming stripped 3 bases from V and 1 base from J, with 13 bases between. Germline V gives CDR1 LNHDA, CDR2 SQIVND (reference sequence).

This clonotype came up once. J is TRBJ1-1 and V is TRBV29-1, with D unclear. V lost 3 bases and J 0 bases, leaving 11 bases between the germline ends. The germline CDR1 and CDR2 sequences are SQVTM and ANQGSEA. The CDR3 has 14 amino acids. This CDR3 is CSVETWGLNTEAFF. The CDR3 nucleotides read TGCAGCGTTGAGACGTGGGGTTTGAACACTGAAGCTTTCTTT.

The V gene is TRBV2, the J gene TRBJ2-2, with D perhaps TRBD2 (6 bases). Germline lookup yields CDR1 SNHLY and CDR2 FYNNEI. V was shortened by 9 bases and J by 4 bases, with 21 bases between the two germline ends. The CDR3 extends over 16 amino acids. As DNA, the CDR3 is TGTGCCAGAAGGGCGGGGTCTAGCGACGGCACCGGGGAGCTGTTTTTT. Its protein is CARRAGSSDGTGELFF.

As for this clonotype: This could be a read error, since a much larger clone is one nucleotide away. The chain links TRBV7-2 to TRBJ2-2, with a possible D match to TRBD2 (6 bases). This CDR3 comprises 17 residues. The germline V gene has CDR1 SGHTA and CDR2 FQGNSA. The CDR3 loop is CASSSRGIYSGTGEPFF. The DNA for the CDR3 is TGTGCCAGCTCCTCGCGGGGAATTTATTCGGGCACCGGGGAGCCGTTTTTT.

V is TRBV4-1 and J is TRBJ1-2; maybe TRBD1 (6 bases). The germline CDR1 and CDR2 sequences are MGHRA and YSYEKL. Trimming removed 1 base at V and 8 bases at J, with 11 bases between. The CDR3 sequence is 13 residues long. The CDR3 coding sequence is TGCGCCAGCAGCCAAGGACAGGCGTGGGGCTACACCTTC. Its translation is CASSQGQAWGYTF.

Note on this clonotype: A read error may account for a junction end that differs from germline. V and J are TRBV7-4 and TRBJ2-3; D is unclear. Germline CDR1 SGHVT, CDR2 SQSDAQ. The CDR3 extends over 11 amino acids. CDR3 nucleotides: TGTGCCAACAGCGCGACAGATACGCAGTATTTT. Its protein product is CANSATDTQYF.

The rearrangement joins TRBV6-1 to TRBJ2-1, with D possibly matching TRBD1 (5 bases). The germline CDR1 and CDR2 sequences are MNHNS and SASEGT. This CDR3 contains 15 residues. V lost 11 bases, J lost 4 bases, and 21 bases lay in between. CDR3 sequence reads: CAGSSHLDRYNEQFF. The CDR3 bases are TGTGCCGGTTCCTCCCATCTTGACAGATACAATGAGCAGTTCTTC.

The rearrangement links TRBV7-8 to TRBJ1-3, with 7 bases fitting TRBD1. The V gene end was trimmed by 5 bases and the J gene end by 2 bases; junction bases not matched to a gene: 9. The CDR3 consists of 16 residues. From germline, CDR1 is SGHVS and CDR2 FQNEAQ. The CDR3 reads CASSAPGTETGNTIYF. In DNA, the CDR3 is TGTGCCAGCAGCGCACCCGGGACAGAAACTGGAAACACCATATATTTT.

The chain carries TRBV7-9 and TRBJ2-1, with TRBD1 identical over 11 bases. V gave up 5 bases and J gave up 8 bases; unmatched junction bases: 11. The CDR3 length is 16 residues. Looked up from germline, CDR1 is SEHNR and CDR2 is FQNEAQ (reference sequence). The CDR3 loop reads CASSPGTGGSGHEQFF. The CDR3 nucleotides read TGTGCCAGCAGCCCCGGGACAGGGGGATCCGGTCATGAGCAGTTCTTC.

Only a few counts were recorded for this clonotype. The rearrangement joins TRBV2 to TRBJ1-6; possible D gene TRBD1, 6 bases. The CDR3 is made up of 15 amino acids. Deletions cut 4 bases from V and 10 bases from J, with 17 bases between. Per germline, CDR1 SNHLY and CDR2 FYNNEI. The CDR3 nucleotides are TGTGCCAGCAGTGGTGGACAGACTTTAGGATCACCCCTCCACTTT. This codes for CASSGGQTLGSPLHF. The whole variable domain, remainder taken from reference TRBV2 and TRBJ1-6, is EPEVTQTPSHQVTQMGQEVILRCVPISNHLYFYWYRQILGQKVEFLVSFYNNEISEKSEIFDDQFSVERPDGSNFTLKIRSTKLEDSAMYFCASSGGQTLGSPLHFGNGTRLTVT.